Below, 29 T cell receptor beta chains from the same sample are listed, as sequenced in a study of T cells in Graves' hyperthyroidism and ophthalmopathy. TCR beta CDR3 region amplification was performed from RNA transcripts. The HTBI set primed first-round TCR CDR3 RT-PCR. TCRdb re-called the multiplex PCR reads through MiXCR, storing one row per CDR3 protein. The sample yields about 320,000 distinct CDR3 sequences, roughly 17% seen once. Sequencing was performed on blood. These receptors came from a man younger than 45 with Graves' hyperthyroidism.

J is TRBJ2-2 and V is TRBV7-6, with 7 bases identical to TRBD2. V lost 1 base to trimming and J lost 2 bases; unmatched junction nucleotides: 4. Germline values: CDR1 SGHVS, CDR2 FNYEAQ. The CDR3 spans 16 residues. This chain's CDR3 is CASSLVPGGNTGELFF. CDR3 coding DNA: TGTGCCAGCAGCTTAGTCCCGGGAGGAAACACCGGGGAGCTGTTTTTT.

The gene calls are TRBV6-1 and TRBJ2-5; unclear D gene. Trimming cost V 6 bases and J 3 bases, with 17 bases left between them. This CDR3 is 15 amino acids long. Germline CDR1 reads MNHNS; CDR2 reads SASEGT. The chain's CDR3 is CASSYDNRAEETQYF. The CDR3 DNA reads as TGTGCCAGCAGCTATGACAATCGGGCCGAAGAGACCCAGTACTTC.

This clonotype was seen repeatedly, ten times or more. This chain uses TRBV2 with TRBJ2-5; unclear D gene. The germline V gene has CDR1 SNHLY and CDR2 FYNNEI. V shed 6 bases and J shed 1 base, with 9 bases lying between them. This CDR3 contains 13 residues. The CDR3 protein is CASSSDGQETQYF. DNA of the CDR3: TGTGCCAGCAGCTCGGACGGCCAAGAGACCCAGTACTTC.

This clonotype was picked up a small number of times. V usage is TRBV6-1 and J usage is TRBJ1-2; 11 bases are a match to TRBD1. The CDR3 is 18 amino acids. Germline values: CDR1 MNHNS, CDR2 SASEGT. V shed 3 bases, J shed 3 bases, and the junction held 12 bases outside the gene matches. The DNA for the CDR3 is TGTGCCAGCAGTGATCTCCGGGACAGGGGGGTTGGTGACTATGGCTACACCTTC. As protein: CASSDLRDRGVGDYGYTF.

Ten or more counts support this clonotype. The rearrangement joins TRBV11-2 to TRBJ2-1; 8 bases are shared with TRBD2. The CDR3 has 18 residues. The germline CDR1 and CDR2 sequences are SGHAT and FQNNGV. J gave up 4 bases and V 4 bases, and 15 bases lay outside the gene matches. The DNA of the CDR3 is TGTGCCAGCAGCTCCCCAGGATCGAGCGGGAGAACTTACAATGAGCAGTTCTTC. This translates into CASSSPGSSGRTYNEQFF.

This clonotype was detected only a few times. The chain recombines TRBV10-3 with TRBJ2-3; 12 positions match TRBD2. Germline trimming cut 10 bases from V and 3 bases from J; bases unmatched to any gene: 11. The CDR3 has 16 amino acids. From germline, CDR1 is ENHRY and CDR2 SYGVKD. CDR3 sequence: CATSWASGRDTDTQYF. The CDR3 nucleotides are TGTGCCACCTCCTGGGCTAGCGGGAGGGATACAGATACGCAGTATTTT.

This clonotype was seen ten or more times. The chain is built from TRBV28 and TRBJ2-4; the D gene is possibly TRBD2 (5 bases). Per germline, CDR1 MDHEN and CDR2 SYDVKM. V was pared by 6 bases and J by 6 bases, with 9 bases between. The CDR3 runs 12 residues. In DNA, the CDR3 is TGTGCCAGCAGACTAGAGGTAAACATTCAGTACTTC. Translating it yields CASRLEVNIQYF.

The table lists this clonotype with many counts. V and J are TRBV20-1 and TRBJ2-5; the D is unclear. The CDR3 runs to 11 residues. In germline, CDR1 is DFQATT, CDR2 SNEGSKA (reference sequence). V gave up 3 bases and J gave up 1 base, with 3 bases separating them. CDR3 sequence: CSASGQETQYF. The CDR3, as DNA: TGCAGTGCTAGCGGCCAAGAGACCCAGTACTTC.

This clonotype was recorded at least ten times. This sequence joins TRBV7-9 and TRBJ2-3; no clear D. V lost 4 bases and J lost 2, with 13 bases in between. This CDR3 is built from 15 residues. From germline, CDR1 is SEHNR and CDR2 FQNEAQ (reference sequence). The CDR3 coding sequence is TGTGCCAGCAGCTCCTTATCCCACCCCACAGATACGCAGTATTTT. Protein: CASSSLSHPTDTQYF.

This clonotype was found a few times. The rearrangement links TRBV7-8 to TRBJ1-5; no firm D call. Germline V gene lookup returns CDR1 SGHVS and CDR2 FQNEAQ. The V gene lost 2 bases and the J gene lost 0 bases, with 17 bases spanning the gap. CDR3 size: 18 residues. CDR3 DNA: TGTGCCAGCAGCTTAAGCCCCCCGACAACATATAGCAATCAGCCCCAGCATTTT. Translation: CASSLSPPTTYSNQPQHF. Variable domain in full (rest from reference TRBV7-8 and TRBJ1-5): GAGVSQSPRYKVAKRGQDVALRCDPISGHVSLFWYQQALGQGPEFLTYFQNEAQLDKSGLPSDRFFAERPEGSVSTLKIQRTQQEDSAVYLCASSLSPPTTYSNQPQHFGDGTRLSIL.

Ten or more counts support this clonotype. The chain employs TRBV12-3 or TRBV12-4 and TRBJ1-5, with TRBD1 matching over 8 bases. The CDR3 extends over 14 amino acids. V trimming: 4 bases; J trimming: 4 bases; junction bases outside the gene matches: 3. This chain's CDR3 is CASSSQGANQPQHF. The DNA for the CDR3 is TGTGCCAGCAGTTCCCAGGGGGCGAATCAGCCCCAGCATTTT.

This clonotype has more than one count but fewer than ten. The rearrangement joins TRBV19 to TRBJ1-2, with D unclear. Germline CDR1 LNHDA, CDR2 SQIVND (reference sequence). There are 14 residues in the CDR3. Trimming removed 6 bases from V and 5 bases from J, with 16 bases in between. The CDR3 spells CASREAGARYGYTF. CDR3 in DNA: TGTGCCAGTAGAGAGGCAGGCGCTAGGTATGGCTACACCTTC.

Concerning this clonotype: Lacking the conserved final phenylalanine or tryptophan, this CDR3 likely reflects a read error. V gene TRBV6-2 or TRBV6-3 combines with J gene TRBJ2-7, with D unclear. Germline loops: CDR1 MNHEY, CDR2 SVGEGT. This CDR3 is 13 amino acids long. The V end was cut by 2 bases, the J end by 6 bases, with 11 bases between. CDR3 in amino acids: CASSYRHSGEQYL. The CDR3 nucleotides are TGTGCCAGCAGTTACCGGCACTCGGGCGAGCAGTACCTC.

V gene TRBV15 combines with J gene TRBJ2-1, with D possibly being TRBD2 (6 bases). The CDR3 totals 14 residues. V lost 7 bases, J lost 5 bases, and 15 bases lay in between. Germline V lookup: CDR1 LNHNV, CDR2 YYDKDF (reference sequence). CDR3 protein: CATKVGAGHNEQFF. Written as DNA, the CDR3 is TGTGCCACCAAGGTTGGGGCGGGGCACAATGAGCAGTTCTTC.

This clonotype has at least ten counts. This sequence joins TRBV20-1 and TRBJ2-3; D is possibly TRBD1 (5 bases). Trimming pared 1 base from V and 4 bases from J, leaving 21 bases between. Germline loops: CDR1 DFQATT, CDR2 SNEGSKA (reference sequence). This CDR3 is built from 17 residues. In DNA form, the CDR3 reads TGCAGTGCTAGAGCCGGACAAGGGGCGGATGGGCCAGATACGCAGTATTTT. Its translation: CSARAGQGADGPDTQYF.

This clonotype was counted a few times. J is TRBJ2-7 and V is TRBV30, with D hard to call. The CDR3 length is 13 residues. The V gene lost 0 bases and the J gene lost 4 bases, with 10 bases spanning the gap. Germline CDR1 and CDR2: GTSNPN and SVGIG (reference sequence). The CDR3 sequence: CAWSVGPPYEQYF. The CDR3 DNA reads TGTGCCTGGAGTGTAGGGCCTCCATACGAGCAGTACTTC.

This clonotype was recorded many times. This chain links TRBV2 with TRBJ1-5; 10 bases match TRBD1. Germline-derived CDR1 and CDR2 are SNHLY and FYNNEI. J lost 6 bases, V lost 10 bases, and 9 bases had no gene match. The CDR3 contains 14 residues. CDR3 bases: TGTGCCACCCGACCGGGACAGGGGTCTCAGCCCCAGCATTTT. Translation gives CATRPGQGSQPQHF.

This clonotype appeared a few times. The V call is TRBV5-1, the J call TRBJ2-7, with D unclear. The V and J ends lost 0 bases and 7 bases respectively, with 14 bases between them. Germline V lookup: CDR1 SGHRS, CDR2 YFSETQ. The CDR3 has 14 amino acids. This CDR3 reads CASSLEGIPGEQYF. In nucleotides, the CDR3 is TGCGCCAGCAGCTTGGAAGGGATCCCGGGTGAGCAGTACTTC.

This clonotype was detected a few times. The genes are TRBV27 and TRBJ2-2, with 8 bases identical to TRBD1. CDR1 is MNHEY, CDR2 SMNVEV, per germline (reference sequence). This CDR3 has 17 residues. The junction had 9 bases not matched to a gene; V was cut back by 5 bases and J by 1 base. CDR3 amino acids: CASSMLTGTGNTGELFF. The CDR3 nucleotides read TGTGCCAGCAGTATGTTAACCGGGACAGGGAACACCGGGGAGCTGTTTTTT.

This clonotype occurred a few times. This chain connects TRBV6-6 to TRBJ2-2, with 8 positions matching TRBD1. CDR3 size: 14 residues. Germline V lookup: CDR1 MNHNY, CDR2 SVGAGI (reference sequence). The V segment lost 2 bases and the J segment 6 bases; nucleotides outside the gene matches: 2. The CDR3 nucleotides are TGTGCCAGCAGTTACGCGACAGGGGCCGGGGAGCTGTTTTTT. This encodes CASSYATGAGELFF.

The rearrangement joins TRBV20-1 to TRBJ2-7; 7 bases align to TRBD2. The J segment lost 5 bases and the V segment lost 3 bases, leaving 4 bases of the junction unmatched. Looked up from germline, CDR1 is DFQATT and CDR2 is SNEGSKA (reference sequence). This CDR3 comprises 12 residues. DNA of the CDR3: TGCAGTGCTAGTCTGCGGGAGCACGAGCAGTACTTC. It specifies CSASLREHEQYF.

This chain connects TRBV7-2 to TRBJ2-5; D uncertain. Germline CDR1 reads SGHTA; CDR2 reads FQGNSA. The germline V and J ends were trimmed by 2 bases and 6 bases, with 7 bases remaining between them. The CDR3 runs to 12 residues. The CDR3 protein is CASSLYQKTQYF. CDR3 DNA sequence: TGTGCCAGCAGCTTATATCAGAAGACCCAGTACTTC.

This clonotype was found a few times. V and J are TRBV19 and TRBJ2-1; 14 bases are a match to TRBD2. Germline V CDR1 and CDR2: LNHDA, SQIVND (reference sequence). The ends lost 4 bases at V and 9 bases at J; junction bases unmatched: 5. The CDR3 covers 15 residues. CDR3 amino acids: CASSNLGLAGGEQFF. The CDR3 coding sequence is TGTGCCAGTAGTAACCTTGGACTAGCGGGGGGTGAGCAGTTCTTC.

This clonotype was seen ten or more times. The genes are TRBV5-1 and TRBJ1-6; the match to TRBD1 covers 7 bases. Germline V gene sequence: CDR1 SGHRS, CDR2 YFSETQ. The V and J ends lost 4 bases and 9 bases, in that order; junction bases with no gene match: 25. This CDR3 comprises 20 residues. CDR3 residues: CASSRTGGILIRETTSPLHF. The CDR3 DNA reads as TGCGCCAGCAGCAGGACAGGCGGAATTCTTATACGAGAGACGACTTCACCCCTCCACTTT.

This clonotype was detected only a few times. The chain recombines TRBV5-1 with TRBJ2-5; 8 bases line up with TRBD1. The J segment lost 5 bases and the V segment lost 5 bases, leaving 5 bases of the junction unmatched. The CDR3 totals 13 residues. Germline lookup yields CDR1 SGHRS and CDR2 YFSETQ. CDR3 nucleotides: TGCGCCAGCAGAATGACAGGGGTGGAGACCCAGTACTTC. This sequence encodes CASRMTGVETQYF.

V is TRBV5-4 and J is TRBJ2-1; 10 bases fit TRBD1. Germline V gene lookup returns CDR1 SGHNT and CDR2 YYREEE (reference sequence). CDR3 size: 14 residues. Trimming cost V 9 bases and J 6 bases; bases outside gene matches: 9. The CDR3 spells CAIPPDRGGNEQFF. Here the CDR3 DNA reads TGTGCCATCCCCCCGGACAGGGGGGGCAATGAGCAGTTCTTC.

This clonotype showed up many times. CDR3 DNA: TGTGCCCTCGCGGGAACTACCACAGATACGCAGTATTTT. Residues: CALAGTTTDTQYF. The chain joins TRBV30 to TRBJ2-3; the D gene is possibly TRBD2 (6 bases). The CDR3 spans 13 residues. Trimming stripped 8 bases from V and 2 bases from J, with 14 bases between. Germline CDR1 reads GTSNPN; CDR2 reads SVGIG (reference sequence).

The gene calls are TRBV14 and TRBJ2-1, with D perhaps given as TRBD1 or TRBD2 (5 bases each). Trimming took 2 bases from V and 0 from J, leaving 17 bases between them. The CDR3 spans 18 residues. Looked up from germline, CDR1 is SGHDN and CDR2 is FVKESK. CDR3 nucleotides: TGTGCCAGCAGCCAAAATCCGGGGACGGTGCTCTCCTACAATGAGCAGTTCTTC. It is translated as CASSQNPGTVLSYNEQFF.

In this sample, this clonotype turned up many times. CDR3 nucleotides: TGTGCCAGCAGACCCTACGGAGGACAGTCGAGCTTCTTT. This translates into CASRPYGGQSSFF. The chain combines TRBV6-2 or TRBV6-3 with TRBJ1-1, with D possibly being TRBD1 (6 bases). The CDR3 covers 13 residues. V dropped 6 bases and J dropped 14 bases, with 22 bases sitting between them. CDR1 and CDR2 (germline): MNHEY, SVGEGT.